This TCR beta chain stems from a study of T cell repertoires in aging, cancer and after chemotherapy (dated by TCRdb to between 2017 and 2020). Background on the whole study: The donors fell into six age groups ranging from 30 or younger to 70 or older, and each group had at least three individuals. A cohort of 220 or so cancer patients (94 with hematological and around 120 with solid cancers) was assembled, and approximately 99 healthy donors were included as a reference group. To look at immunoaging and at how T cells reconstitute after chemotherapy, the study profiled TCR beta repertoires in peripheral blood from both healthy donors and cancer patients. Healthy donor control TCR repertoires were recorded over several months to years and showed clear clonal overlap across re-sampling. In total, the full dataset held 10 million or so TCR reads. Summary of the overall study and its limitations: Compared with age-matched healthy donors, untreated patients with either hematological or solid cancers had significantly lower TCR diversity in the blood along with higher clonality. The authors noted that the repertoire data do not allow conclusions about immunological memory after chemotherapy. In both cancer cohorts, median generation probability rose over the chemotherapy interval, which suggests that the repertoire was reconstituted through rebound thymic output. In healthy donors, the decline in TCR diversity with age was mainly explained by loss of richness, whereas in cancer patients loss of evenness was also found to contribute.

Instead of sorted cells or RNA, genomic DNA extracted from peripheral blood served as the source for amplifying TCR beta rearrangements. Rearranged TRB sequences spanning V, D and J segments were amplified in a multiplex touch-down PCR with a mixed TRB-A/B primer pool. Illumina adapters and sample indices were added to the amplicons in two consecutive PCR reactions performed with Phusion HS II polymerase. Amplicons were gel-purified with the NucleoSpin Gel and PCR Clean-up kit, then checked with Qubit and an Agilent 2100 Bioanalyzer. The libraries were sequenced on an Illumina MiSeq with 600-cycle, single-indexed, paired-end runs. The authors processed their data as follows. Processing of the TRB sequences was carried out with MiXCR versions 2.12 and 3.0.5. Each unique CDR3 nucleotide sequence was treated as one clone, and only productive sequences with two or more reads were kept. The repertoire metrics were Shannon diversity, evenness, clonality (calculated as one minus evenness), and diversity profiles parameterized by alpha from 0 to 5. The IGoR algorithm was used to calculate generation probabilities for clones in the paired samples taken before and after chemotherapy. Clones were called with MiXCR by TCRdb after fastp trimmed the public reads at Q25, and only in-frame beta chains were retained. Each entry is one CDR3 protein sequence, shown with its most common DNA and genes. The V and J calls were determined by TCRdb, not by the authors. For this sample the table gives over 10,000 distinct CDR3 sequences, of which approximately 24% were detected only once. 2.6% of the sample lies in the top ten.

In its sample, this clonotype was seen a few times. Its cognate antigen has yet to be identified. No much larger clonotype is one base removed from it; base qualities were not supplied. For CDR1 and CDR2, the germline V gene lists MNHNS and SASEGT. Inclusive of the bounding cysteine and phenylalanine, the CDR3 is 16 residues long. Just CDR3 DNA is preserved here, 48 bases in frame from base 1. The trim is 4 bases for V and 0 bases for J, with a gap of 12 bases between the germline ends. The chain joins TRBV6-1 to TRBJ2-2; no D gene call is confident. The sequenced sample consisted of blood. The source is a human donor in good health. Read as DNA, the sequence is TGTGCCAGCAGTGGGTATTGGGGATCGAACACCGGGGAGCTGTTTTTT. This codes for CASSGYWGSNTGELFF.